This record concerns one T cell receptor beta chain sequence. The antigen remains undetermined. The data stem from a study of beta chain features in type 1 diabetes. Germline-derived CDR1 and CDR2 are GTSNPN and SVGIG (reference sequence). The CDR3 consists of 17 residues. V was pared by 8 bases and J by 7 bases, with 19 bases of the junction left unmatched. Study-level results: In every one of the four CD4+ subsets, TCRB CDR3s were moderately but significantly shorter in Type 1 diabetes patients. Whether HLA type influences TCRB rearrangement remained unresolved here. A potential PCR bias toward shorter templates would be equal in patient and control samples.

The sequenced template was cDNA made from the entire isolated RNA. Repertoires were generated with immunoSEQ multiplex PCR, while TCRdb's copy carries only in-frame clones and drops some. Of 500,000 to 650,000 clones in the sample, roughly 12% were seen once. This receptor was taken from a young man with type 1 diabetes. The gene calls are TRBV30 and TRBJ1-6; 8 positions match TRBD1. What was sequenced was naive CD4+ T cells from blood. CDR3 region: CARAEGFSRQGNSPLHF. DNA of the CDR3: TGTGCCCGCGCGGAGGGTTTTTCGAGACAGGGGAATTCACCCCTCCACTTT.